A selection of T cell receptor beta chains follows, all from one sample in a study of CD8 T cells in ankylosing spondylitis. Using its own MiXCR run on the 5' RACE reads, TCRdb lists one record per CDR3 protein. The table records about 440,000 distinct CDR3 sequences, more than 15% of them present only once. The sample consisted of blood, either unsorted or a sorted T cell fraction (not recorded which). Receptors originate from a male donor with ankylosing spondylitis. Both conserved end residues are part of each CDR3. The order of the fields is J gene, D gene, V gene, clone size, CDR3 protein, CDR3 DNA. D genes are given only for firm matches. Rows may omit the clone size; those that give it use once, few, many or a size class.

TRBJ1-2 | NA | TRBV5-1 | few | CASSLAVGRGYTF | TGCGCCAGCAGCTTGGCCGTGGGACGCGGCTACACCTTC
TRBJ1-1 | NA | TRBV28 | NA | CASYPSPGTEAFF | TGTGCCAGCTACCCGTCCCCAGGGACAGAAGCTTTCTTT
TRBJ1-1 | NA | TRBV25-1 | few | CASSELGKPSGTEAFF | TGTGCCAGCAGTGAATTGGGAAAACCAAGCGGAACTGAAGCTTTCTTT
TRBJ2-1 | NA | TRBV5-1 | few | CASSFGANNEQFF | TGCGCCAGCAGCTTTGGCGCTAACAATGAGCAGTTCTTC
TRBJ2-1 | TRBD2 | TRBV11-1 | NA | CASSSHLGLAGDGGEQFF | TGTGCCAGCAGCTCTCACCTTGGACTAGCGGGAGACGGCGGAGAGCAGTTCTTC
TRBJ2-3 | NA | TRBV29-1 | NA | CSMEEGADTQYF | TGCAGCATGGAGGAGGGGGCAGATACGCAGTATTTT
TRBJ2-1 | NA | TRBV20-1 | NA | CSATTGTATPFFYNEQFF | TGCAGTGCTACTACCGGGACTGCGACTCCGTTTTTTTACAATGAGCAGTTCTTC
TRBJ2-7 | NA | TRBV10-3 | few | CAIRENRVEQYF | TGTGCCATCAGGGAAAACAGGGTCGAGCAGTACTTC
TRBJ2-1 | NA | TRBV7-2 | NA | CASSLGQRDEQFF | TGTGCCAGCAGCTTAGGGCAGCGGGATGAGCAGTTCTTC
TRBJ2-7 | TRBD1 | TRBV2 | many | CASYRGLEQYF | TGTGCCAGCTACAGGGGGCTGGAGCAGTACTTC
TRBJ2-7 | NA | TRBV20-1 | NA | CSARAPDSYYEQYF | TGCAGTGCTAGAGCCCCGGACAGCTACTACGAGCAGTACTTC
TRBJ2-3 | NA | TRBV2 | few | CASTVITSTDTQYF | TGTGCCAGCACAGTGATAACTAGCACAGATACGCAGTATTTT
TRBJ2-7 | NA | TRBV29-1 | many | CSVAWATGEQYF | TGCAGCGTTGCCTGGGCGACGGGCGAGCAGTACTTC
TRBJ1-2 | NA | TRBV9 | few | CASSVDRVGGGYTF | TGTGCCAGCAGCGTAGACCGGGTCGGGGGGGGCTACACCTTC
TRBJ2-7 | NA | TRBV7-4 | few | CASSPSGTYSYEQYF | TGTGCCAGCAGCCCCTCCGGGACATACTCCTACGAGCAGTACTTC
TRBJ2-7 | TRBD2 | TRBV10-3 | NA | CAINKRGGLADEQYF | TGTGCCATCAACAAACGGGGGGGATTGGCGGATGAGCAGTACTTC
TRBJ2-7 | NA | TRBV27 | few | CASSLPTFTGPNYEQYF | TGTGCCAGCAGTTTGCCTACTTTCACGGGCCCCAACTACGAGCAGTACTTC
TRBJ1-6 | TRBD1 | TRBV3-1 | few | CASSPDREPSSYNSPLHF | TGTGCCAGCAGCCCGGACAGGGAGCCAAGCTCCTATAATTCACCCCTCCACTTT
TRBJ2-7 | NA | TRBV5-1 | few | CASSFGQGDPAHF | TGCGCCAGCAGCTTTGGGCAAGGGGACCCCGCGCACTTC
TRBJ1-4 | TRBD1 | TRBV7-8 | few | CASSSSGTEKLFF | TGTGCCAGCAGCTCATCCGGGACAGAGAAACTGTTTTTT
TRBJ1-1 | NA | TRBV6-1 | few | CASTRANGNTEAFF | TGTGCCAGCACCAGGGCGAACGGAAACACTGAAGCTTTCTTT
TRBJ1-5 | NA | TRBV7-9 | many | CASSLGDTGNQPQHF | TGTGCCAGCAGCTTAGGCGACACCGGCAATCAGCCCCAGCATTTT
TRBJ2-7 | TRBD2 | TRBV12-3/TRBV12-4 | NA | CAISRFTPSGRSHEQYF | TGTGCCATCAGCCGATTTACCCCCAGCGGGAGGTCCCACGAGCAGTACTTC
TRBJ2-1 | NA | TRBV24-1 | many | CATSDWGTGQQFF | TGTGCCACCAGTGATTGGGGCACGGGCCAGCAGTTCTTC
TRBJ1-1 | NA | TRBV30 | few | CACPGHANTEAFF | TGTGCCTGTCCGGGACATGCGAACACTGAAGCTTTCTTT
TRBJ1-6 | NA | TRBV10-3 | few | CAISEPGQWNSPLHF | TGTGCCATCAGTGAGCCGGGACAATGGAATTCACCCCTCCACTTT
TRBJ1-5 | NA | TRBV28 | NA | CASSSTGTLRPQHF | TGTGCCAGCAGCTCGACTGGGACTCTCCGTCCCCAGCATTTT
TRBJ2-5 | TRBD2 | TRBV20-1 | few | CSAPQASGAPGTQYF | TGCAGTGCTCCGCAGGCTAGCGGGGCCCCCGGGACCCAGTACTTC
TRBJ1-6 | NA | TRBV7-2 | NA | CASSLETGGSPLHF | TGTGCCAGCAGCTTAGAAACAGGAGGGTCACCCCTCCACTTT
TRBJ2-3 | NA | TRBV20-1 | few | CSARGKAASTDTQYF | TGCAGTGCTAGAGGGAAGGCAGCTAGCACAGATACGCAGTATTTT
TRBJ2-3 | NA | TRBV2 | NA | CASRGGMDTQYF | TGTGCCAGCAGGGGCGGTATGGATACGCAGTATTTT
TRBJ1-4 | TRBD1 | TRBV20-1 | NA | CSARDTGGDAEKLFF | TGCAGTGCTAGGGATACAGGGGGCGACGCTGAAAAACTGTTTTTT
TRBJ2-3 | TRBD2 | TRBV20-1 | many | CSARDGASGSDTQYF | TGCAGTGCTAGAGATGGGGCTAGCGGGAGCGATACGCAGTATTTT
TRBJ2-1 | NA | TRBV11-2 | NA | CASNTGTGGYNEQFF | TGTGCCAGCAACACCGGGACTGGAGGCTACAATGAGCAGTTCTTC
TRBJ1-2 | NA | TRBV24-1 | NA | CATSAEWGNYGYTF | TGTGCCACCAGTGCTGAGTGGGGAAACTATGGCTACACCTTC
TRBJ2-2 | NA | TRBV27 | NA | CASRTASTGELFF | TGTGCCAGCAGGACGGCCTCAACCGGGGAGCTGTTTTTT
TRBJ1-1 | NA | TRBV3-1 | NA | CASSPRKGPGDTEAFF | TGTGCCAGCAGCCCTCGAAAGGGGCCGGGGGACACTGAAGCTTTCTTT
TRBJ2-7 | NA | TRBV7-9 | few | CASSLQGGGYEQYF | TGTGCCAGCAGCTTGCAGGGGGGAGGCTACGAGCAGTACTTC
TRBJ2-7 | TRBD1 | TRBV7-2 | NA | CASSLGQGKYEQYF | TGTGCCAGCAGTTTGGGACAGGGGAAATACGAGCAGTACTTC
TRBJ2-7 | TRBD2 | TRBV5-1 | few | CASSSNVLAGGGEQYF | TGCGCCAGCAGCTCGAACGTTCTAGCGGGAGGAGGGGAGCAGTACTTC
TRBJ1-2 | NA | TRBV7-2 | few | CASSSHGIYGYTF | TGTGCCAGCAGCAGCCACGGAATCTATGGCTACACCTTC
TRBJ2-1 | TRBD1 | TRBV4-1 | NA | CASSQARGLYNEQFF | TGCGCCAGCAGCCAAGCCAGGGGGCTGTACAATGAGCAGTTCTTC
TRBJ2-3 | TRBD2 | TRBV20-1 | many | CSARGRLADTTDTQYF | TGCAGTGCTAGAGGGAGACTAGCGGACACCACAGATACGCAGTATTTT
TRBJ2-4 | TRBD1 | TRBV5-8 | NA | CASGSFRQGLLAKNIQYF | TGTGCCAGCGGGTCCTTCCGACAGGGCCTCCTAGCCAAAAACATTCAGTACTTC
TRBJ2-1 | NA | TRBV2 | few | CASIGGYNEQFF | TGTGCCAGCATTGGGGGATACAATGAGCAGTTCTTC
TRBJ2-7 | NA | TRBV6-2/TRBV6-3 | NA | CASNRGGGGDEQYF | TGTGCCAGCAACAGGGGAGGGGGCGGCGACGAGCAGTACTTC
TRBJ2-7 | NA | TRBV10-3 | NA | CAISVLRADHYEQYF | TGTGCCATCAGTGTCCTACGGGCCGACCACTACGAGCAGTACTTC
TRBJ2-7 | NA | TRBV6-1 | few | CASSEDATYEQYF | TGTGCCAGCAGTGAGGACGCGACCTACGAGCAGTACTTC
TRBJ2-3 | NA | TRBV18 | NA | CASSPAENTDTQYF | TGTGCCAGCTCACCCGCGGAGAACACAGATACGCAGTATTTT
TRBJ1-5 | TRBD1 | TRBV6-1 | few | CASSQGTDYYSNQPQHF | TGTGCCAGCAGTCAAGGGACAGACTATTATAGCAATCAGCCCCAGCATTTT
TRBJ2-5 | NA | TRBV7-9 | NA | CASSLDVWAGETQYF | TGTGCCAGCAGCTTAGATGTCTGGGCAGGGGAGACCCAGTACTTC
TRBJ1-1 | NA | TRBV20-1 | few | CSAREPKGMNTEAFF | TGCAGTGCTAGAGAACCCAAGGGGATGAACACTGAAGCTTTCTTT
TRBJ2-3 | NA | TRBV20-1 | few | CSARDSAGRDTQYF | TGCAGTGCTAGAGATTCTGCGGGGAGAGATACGCAGTATTTT
TRBJ2-3 | NA | TRBV29-1 | NA | CSVRGTSESTDTQYF | TGCAGCGTTAGAGGGACATCCGAAAGCACAGATACGCAGTATTTT
TRBJ1-2 | TRBD1 | TRBV7-2 | NA | CASSTDRNNGYTF | TGTGCCAGCAGCACGGACAGGAATAATGGCTACACCTTC
TRBJ2-2 | TRBD2 | TRBV11-2 | few | CASSLRGLAGPQNTGELFF | TGTGCCAGCAGCTTACGGGGACTAGCGGGTCCGCAGAACACCGGGGAGCTGTTTTTT
TRBJ2-1 | NA | TRBV4-2 | few | CASSPDGSRGEQFF | TGTGCCAGCAGCCCTGACGGCAGTAGGGGTGAGCAGTTCTTC
TRBJ2-7 | TRBD2 | TRBV5-1 | few | CASSVVAGGTYEQYF | TGCGCCAGCAGCGTAGTAGCGGGGGGGACCTACGAGCAGTACTTC
TRBJ1-5 | NA | TRBV4-1 | many | CASSQDGQINQPQHF | TGCGCCAGCAGCCAAGATGGACAGATTAATCAGCCCCAGCATTTT
TRBJ1-1 | NA | TRBV6-5 | few | CASGAGWAEAFF | TGTGCCAGCGGCGCGGGGTGGGCTGAAGCTTTCTTT